This paragraph covers one TCR beta chain sequence. Antigen specificity is unknown. V shed 4 bases and J 4 bases; nucleotides not matched to a gene: 10. The CDR3 length is 15 residues. Germline-derived CDR1 and CDR2 are SGHRS and YFSETQ. Assay used: immunoSEQ multiplex PCR; TCRdb lists only in-frame clones, some missing. The sample consists of 2 million to 2.5 million clones, over 85% of them appearing once. This record belongs to a study of shared clonotypes between healthy human individuals. Study-wide findings and caveats: Represented diversity, genetic and exposure-history alike, was limited by few donors. Sequencing depth was predicted to influence how clonotypes are shared among donors.

Division of CD4+ cells produced a CD45RA+ naive subset and a CD45RA-negative memory subset. Sequencing was carried out using naive CD4+ T cells from PBMCs. Regarding subset: CD45RA+ positively selected. The source is a man aged 18 to 29 in good health. Some clones in this sample may be carry-over from other donors' samples. V usage is TRBV5-1 and J usage is TRBJ2-7, with 8 bases fitting TRBD2. The CDR3 nucleotides read TGCGCCAGCAGCCATACTACCGGGGGGGAATACGAGCAGTACTTC. This translates into CASSHTTGGEYEQYF.